The rows below give T cell receptor beta chains drawn from one sample of a study of molecular identifiers for immune sequencing clone quantification. TCRdb called the PCR reads again in MiXCR, with one record for every CDR3 protein. The top ten clones hold 0.76% of a sample with about half a million distinct CDR3 sequences, less than 30% of them seen once. Source material: naive CD8+ T cells from blood, with Jurkat cell RNA spiked in. These receptors all come from a human donor in good health. Some libraries in this study had Jurkat cell RNA spiked in. Both conserved end residues are trimmed from each CDR3.

v_call: TRBV13
j_call: TRBJ1-2
cdr3_aa: ASSAGQGNYGYT

v_call: TRBV7-9
j_call: TRBJ2-1
cdr3_aa: ASSLPVEQF

v_call: TRBV11-1
j_call: TRBJ2-7
cdr3_aa: ASSSVPSGGEQY

v_call: TRBV27
j_call: TRBJ2-7
cdr3_aa: ASSLTSGADEQY

v_call: TRBV20-1
j_call: TRBJ1-1
cdr3_aa: SAPEVGTEAF

v_call: TRBV6-6
j_call: TRBJ2-1
cdr3_aa: ASSNPRDTTYNEQF

v_call: TRBV3-1
j_call: TRBJ1-2
cdr3_aa: ASSQEGRVRNYGYT

v_call: TRBV10-3
j_call: TRBJ2-3
cdr3_aa: AISESVGGKTDTQY

v_call: TRBV6-2/TRBV6-3
j_call: TRBJ1-2
cdr3_aa: ASSYSGSGYP

v_call: TRBV10-3
j_call: TRBJ1-4
cdr3_aa: AISDPGLEKLV

v_call: TRBV9
j_call: TRBJ2-7
cdr3_aa: ASSAGPDRSYEQY

v_call: TRBV29-1
j_call: TRBJ2-7
cdr3_aa: SVEDRDGRHEQY

v_call: TRBV7-9
j_call: TRBJ2-6
cdr3_aa: AGSLSAGARSGANVLT

v_call: TRBV5-1
j_call: TRBJ2-5
cdr3_aa: ASSIDRYQETQY

v_call: TRBV28
j_call: TRBJ2-5
cdr3_aa: ASSPSRYSAAQY

v_call: TRBV13
j_call: TRBJ1-1
cdr3_aa: ASSLWDSEAF

v_call: TRBV14
j_call: TRBJ2-2
cdr3_aa: ASSQDSVLLAANTGELF

v_call: TRBV6-9
j_call: TRBJ2-2
cdr3_aa: ASSYSPTGELF

v_call: TRBV5-1
j_call: TRBJ1-1
cdr3_aa: ASSYQGATEAC

v_call: TRBV20-1
j_call: TRBJ2-5
cdr3_aa: SARFAGGVRGETQY

v_call: TRBV28
j_call: TRBJ2-7
cdr3_aa: ASSFSSGGQTYEQY

v_call: TRBV9
j_call: TRBJ2-1
cdr3_aa: ASSVYAGGAYNEQF